One and the same sample provided the 7 T cell receptor beta chains below, sequenced in a study of blood T cell repertoires in COVID-19. Generated by immunoSEQ multiplex PCR, the TCRdb table keeps only in-frame clones and is missing some. This table has about 240,000 clones, approximately 85% appearing once. The specimen was peripheral blood. Receptors originate from a woman between 55 and 75 years old with active or convalescent COVID-19.

The V call is TRBV5-4, the J call TRBJ1-4; D remains ambiguous. The CDR3 length is 15 residues. The V gene's germline CDR1 is SGHNT and CDR2 YYREEE (reference sequence). V was shortened by 4 bases and J by 0 bases, with 10 bases between the two germline ends. The CDR3 reads CASSMDYATNEKLFF. The CDR3 region has the DNA TGTGCCAGCAGCATGGATTATGCAACTAATGAAAAACTGTTTTTT.

The rearrangement links TRBV30 to TRBJ1-2; a possible D gene is TRBD1 (6 bases). The V gene lost 3 bases and the J gene lost 4 bases, with 24 bases spanning the gap. Germline lookup yields CDR1 GTSNPN and CDR2 SVGIG (reference sequence). The CDR3 covers 17 residues. CDR3 sequence reads: CAWRAQGFPLSLYGYTF. CDR3 DNA sequence: TGTGCCTGGAGAGCGCAGGGGTTCCCCCTTTCCCTCTATGGCTACACCTTC.

Remarks on this clone: Other nucleotide sequences in the sample specify the same CDR3. The J gene is TRBJ1-1, the V gene TRBV28; the D gene is possibly TRBD1 (5 bases). The CDR3 spans 14 residues. Germline CDR1 and CDR2: MDHEN and SYDVKM. The V gene lost 8 bases and the J gene lost 1 base, with 14 bases spanning the gap. This CDR3 reads CASSLSGGNTEAFF. CDR3 nucleotides: TGTGCCAGCTCACTCAGCGGGGGGAACACTGAAGCTTTCTTT.

This clone was picked up a small number of times. The V gene is TRBV6-5, the J gene TRBJ2-1; 9 bases fit TRBD1. The CDR3 spans 14 residues. Germline V gene lookup returns CDR1 MNHEY and CDR2 SVGAGI. V trimming: 2 bases; J trimming: 5 bases; junction bases outside the gene matches: 1. CDR3 sequence: CASSYRDRDNEQFF. The CDR3 region has the DNA TGTGCCAGCAGTTACAGGGACAGGGACAATGAGCAGTTCTTC.

This rearrangement joins TRBV5-4 to TRBJ1-1, with 9 bases fitting TRBD1. V gave up 4 bases and J gave up 1 base; unmatched junction bases: 8. The CDR3 sequence is 16 residues long. CDR1 and CDR2 from the germline V gene are SGHNT and YYREEE (reference sequence). The CDR3 reads CASSQTGQGTNTEAFF. The CDR3, as DNA: TGTGCCAGCAGCCAAACCGGACAGGGGACGAACACTGAAGCTTTCTTT.

This clone has only a few counts. The same CDR3 is also encoded by other DNA sequences in this sample. The chain recombines TRBV29-1 with TRBJ2-3; TRBD1 matches 10 bases. The CDR3 contains 14 residues. Trimming took 3 bases from V and 2 from J; bases not matched to a gene: 2. In germline, CDR1 is SQVTM, CDR2 ANQGSEA. CDR3 loop: CSVEGQGYTDTQYF. The DNA for the CDR3 is TGCAGCGTTGAGGGACAGGGGTACACAGATACGCAGTATTTT.

This clone came up a few times. The V gene is TRBV5-1, the J gene TRBJ2-3; 10 positions agree with TRBD2. Germline values: CDR1 SGHRS, CDR2 YFSETQ. The CDR3 covers 17 residues. The trim removed 4 bases at V and 4 bases at J, leaving 12 bases unmatched. The CDR3 sequence: CASSPRGSGGVSDTQYF. Written as DNA, the CDR3 is TGCGCCAGCAGCCCCAGGGGCAGCGGGGGGGTGTCAGATACGCAGTATTTT. Full variable domain (rest looked up from reference TRBV5-1 and TRBJ2-3): KAGVTQTPRYLIKTRGQQVTLSCSPISGHRSVSWYQQTPGQGLQFLFEYFSETQRNKGNFPGRFSGRQFSNSRSEMNVSTLELGDSALYLCASSPRGSGGVSDTQYFGPGTRLTVL.